The 13 T cell receptor beta chains given below trace back to one sample, sequenced in a study of T cell responses to AZD1222 COVID-19 vaccine. Clones were read by immunoSEQ multiplex PCR, and TCRdb kept only the in-frame ones, dropping some. The sample lists about 120,000 clones; 85% to 95% were seen once. The sample in question was peripheral blood, obtained 28 days after the second AZD1222 dose. These receptors all come from an adult who received the AZD1222 COVID-19 vaccine.

This clone was observed a single time. This chain uses TRBV7-3 with TRBJ2-2; possibly TRBD2 for D (6 bases). CDR3 length: 13 amino acids. CDR1 is SGHTA and CDR2 is FQGTGA in the germline V gene. Trimming pared 8 bases from V and 4 bases from J, leaving 11 bases between. CDR3 region: CASGGGPTGELFF. CDR3 bases: TGTGCCAGCGGGGGAGGACCCACCGGGGAGCTGTTTTTT.

The chain uses TRBV7-6 and TRBJ1-3; 9 bases fit TRBD1. With 4 bases clipped from V and 0 bases from J, the junction kept 7 bases outside the gene matches. CDR1 is SGHVS and CDR2 is FNYEAQ in the germline V gene. The CDR3 is 17 residues long. The CDR3 sequence: CASSSDRGFPSGNTIYF. In DNA form, the CDR3 reads TGTGCCAGCAGCTCCGACAGGGGGTTCCCCTCTGGAAACACCATATATTTT.

The genes are TRBV18 and TRBJ1-6; 12 bases fit TRBD1. Trimming at V came to 0 bases and at J to 9 bases, leaving 3 bases not matched to a gene. The CDR3 loop spans 16 amino acids. CDR1 KGHSH and CDR2 LQKENI come from the germline V gene. This CDR3 is CASSPPGQGASSPLHF. The DNA of the CDR3 is TGTGCCAGCTCACCACCGGGACAGGGGGCGAGTTCACCCCTCCACTTT.

This chain joins TRBV19 and TRBJ1-1, with D possibly matching TRBD1 (5 bases). The V and J ends lost 5 bases and 7 bases respectively, with 17 bases between them. Germline V gene lookup returns CDR1 LNHDA and CDR2 SQIVND (reference sequence). This CDR3 contains 14 residues. The CDR3 DNA reads TGTGCCAGTAGTTTCCGGGAGTTAAGGGGTGAAGCTTTCTTT. Amino acids: CASSFRELRGEAFF.

The J gene is TRBJ2-1, the V gene TRBV7-9; tentative D call: TRBD2 (5 bases). Germline V gene lookup returns CDR1 SEHNR and CDR2 FQNEAQ (reference sequence). The CDR3 is made up of 14 amino acids. The V end lost 8 bases, the J end lost 0 bases, and 11 bases lay between the germline ends. This CDR3 reads CASGPSGSYNEQFF. CDR3 sequence (DNA): TGTGCCAGCGGGCCGAGCGGCTCCTACAATGAGCAGTTCTTC.

The CDR3 spells CAIMGQGARNSPLHF. The CDR3 coding sequence is TGTGCCATCATGGGACAGGGAGCCAGAAATTCACCCCTCCACTTT. The chain is built from TRBV10-3 and TRBJ1-6; 9 nucleotides agree with TRBD1. Germline assignment: CDR1 ENHRY and CDR2 SYGVKD. V was pared by 7 bases and J by 7 bases, with 8 bases of the junction left unmatched. The CDR3 is made up of 15 amino acids.

With regard to this clone: The sample holds other DNA sequences that translate to the same CDR3. The V and J genes are TRBV5-1 and TRBJ2-3, with a weak D call TRBD2 (6 bases). CDR1 is SGHRS, CDR2 YFSETQ, per germline. The CDR3 totals 15 residues. The germline V and J ends were trimmed by 1 base and 0 bases, with 9 bases remaining between them. The DNA of the CDR3 is TGCGCCAGCAGCTTGCGCGGGACTAGCACAGATACGCAGTATTTT. It yields the protein CASSLRGTSTDTQYF.

The chain uses TRBV18 and TRBJ2-1; 11 nucleotides align to TRBD2. The CDR3 runs 17 residues. Trimming cost V 3 bases and J 4 bases; bases outside gene matches: 8. Germline V gives CDR1 KGHSH, CDR2 LQKENI. The CDR3 sequence: CASSPPGASGRYNEQFF. CDR3 DNA: TGTGCCAGCTCACCTCCTGGGGCTAGCGGGAGGTACAATGAGCAGTTCTTC.

The V call is TRBV6-2 or TRBV6-3, the J call TRBJ2-5, with 8 nucleotides matching TRBD2. The V gene end was trimmed by 5 bases and the J gene end by 1 base; junction bases not matched to a gene: 9. The germline V gene encodes CDR1 MNHEY and CDR2 SVGEGT. The CDR3 has 16 amino acids. The CDR3 DNA sequence: TGTGCCAGCAGTCCCTGGAGCGGGGGACCCCAAGAGACCCAGTACTTC. Translating it yields CASSPWSGGPQETQYF.

This chain joins TRBV5-6 and TRBJ1-2; D gene unclear. Germline loops: CDR1 SGHDT, CDR2 YYEEEE. With 2 bases removed from V and 1 base from J, the gap between germline ends came to 3 bases. This CDR3 comprises 12 residues. In nucleotides, the CDR3 is TGTGCCAGCAGCTTAGGTAACTATGGCTACACCTTC. Amino acids: CASSLGNYGYTF.

V gene TRBV5-1 combines with J gene TRBJ2-1; 8 bases map to TRBD2. V was pared by 1 base and J by 10 bases, with 10 bases of the junction left unmatched. Germline-derived CDR1 and CDR2 are SGHRS and YFSETQ. The CDR3 sequence is 15 residues long. The CDR3 here is CASSLTSGPQSEQFF. The DNA for the CDR3 is TGCGCCAGCAGCTTGACTAGCGGCCCACAATCCGAGCAGTTCTTC. Full variable domain (remainder filled in from reference TRBV5-1 and TRBJ2-1): KAGVTQTPRYLIKTRGQQVTLSCSPISGHRSVSWYQQTPGQGLQFLFEYFSETQRNKGNFPGRFSGRQFSNSRSEMNVSTLELGDSALYLCASSLTSGPQSEQFFGPGTRLTVL.

CDR3 DNA: TGTGCCAGCTCACCGTCGACGGACTATGGCTACACCTTC. Its translation is CASSPSTDYGYTF. The chain has TRBV18 and TRBJ1-2; D gene unclear. V was cut by 3 bases and J by 3 bases, with 8 bases left in between. The CDR3 covers 13 residues. The germline gives CDR1 KGHSH, CDR2 LQKENI.

This chain connects TRBV19 to TRBJ2-7; TRBD1 agrees at 7 bases. The CDR3 sequence is 15 residues long. Trimming removed 3 bases from V and 2 bases from J; junction bases left unmatched: 7. From germline, CDR1 is LNHDA and CDR2 SQIVND (reference sequence). The CDR3 DNA is TGTGCCAGTAGTATCGAGGGGGCCTTAACCTACGAGCAGTACTTC. Translated, it gives CASSIEGALTYEQYF.